These 7 T cell receptor beta chains came from one sample sequenced in a study of CD8 T cells in Susac syndrome. Random hexamers primed reverse transcription of roughly 0.45 to 1 ug RNA. TCRdb itself ran the immunoSEQ multiplex PCR reads through MiXCR, one entry per CDR3 protein. This sample has some 99,000 distinct CDR3 sequences; 90% to 95% occur once, and the top ten carry roughly 0.31%. The sample consisted of CD4+ T cells from PBMCs. These receptors were collected from a human donor with Susac syndrome.

V is TRBV9 and J is TRBJ2-7; D is possibly TRBD2 (5 bases). V dropped 8 bases and J dropped 4 bases, with 7 bases sitting between them. The CDR3 contains 10 residues. Germline V CDR1 and CDR2: SGDLS, YYNGEE. CDR3 in DNA: TGTGCCAGACGGGGTTACGAGCAGTACTTC. As protein: CARRGYEQYF.

The rearrangement joins TRBV14 to TRBJ2-6; D uncertain. Between the trimmed V and J ends, which lost 6 bases and 0 bases, there was a span of 21 bases. This CDR3 region has 19 residues. From germline, CDR1 is SGHDN and CDR2 FVKESK. For the CDR3, the DNA is TGTGCCAGCAGTCCTATTCGAGGCAGCGCCTACTCTGGGGCCAACGTCCTGACTTTC. Translation: CASSPIRGSAYSGANVLTF.

The DNA for the CDR3 is TGTGCCAGCAGCCGGACAGGGAAACAGGACGAGCAGTACTTC. This encodes CASSRTGKQDEQYF. This chain connects TRBV3-1 to TRBJ2-7; 8 bases match TRBD1. This CDR3 is 14 amino acids long. Trimming at V came to 4 bases and at J to 5 bases, leaving 7 bases not matched to a gene. Looked up from germline, CDR1 is LGHDT and CDR2 is YNNKEL (reference sequence).

This chain connects TRBV7-8 to TRBJ2-1; 10 bases agree with TRBD2. Per the germline V gene, CDR1 is SGHVS and CDR2 is FQNEAQ. Trimming cost V 5 bases and J 6 bases; bases outside gene matches: 7. The CDR3 spans 15 residues. CDR3 bases: TGTGCCAGCAGCCGACTAGCGGGTGGCATCAATGAGCAGTTCTTC. As protein: CASSRLAGGINEQFF.

The rearrangement uses TRBV3-1 and TRBJ2-7, with D perhaps matching TRBD2 (5 bases). The germline CDR1 and CDR2 sequences are LGHDT and YNNKEL (reference sequence). This CDR3 region has 14 residues. V was shortened by 4 bases and J by 7 bases, with 17 bases between the two germline ends. CDR3 loop: CASSPLRGTGEQYF. For the CDR3, the DNA is TGTGCCAGCAGCCCCCTCCGGGGTACCGGGGAGCAGTACTTC.

The J gene is TRBJ2-5, the V gene TRBV9; D is ambiguous. The length of the CDR3 is 14 residues. V was trimmed by 0 bases and J by 5 bases, leaving 11 bases between them. Germline CDR1 reads SGDLS; CDR2 reads YYNGEE. The CDR3 DNA reads as TGTGCCAGCAGCGTAGAGATAGGCCGGGAGACCCAGTACTTC. As protein: CASSVEIGRETQYF. The whole variable domain, filled in from reference TRBV9 and TRBJ2-5, reads DSGVTQTPKHLITATGQRVTLRCSPRSGDLSVYWYQQSLDQGLQFLIQYYNGEERAKGNILERFSAQQFPDLHSELNLSSLELGDSALYFCASSVEIGRETQYFGPGTRLLVL.

This clonotype is a singleton in its sample. V and J are TRBV6-5 and TRBJ2-2; 10 bases fit TRBD2. There are 14 residues in the CDR3. In germline, CDR1 is MNHEY, CDR2 SVGAGI. The junction had 6 bases not matched to a gene; V was cut back by 10 bases and J by 4 bases. The CDR3 sequence: CATLRTSGTGELFF. The DNA for the CDR3 is TGTGCCACCCTACGGACTAGCGGCACCGGGGAGCTGTTTTTT.